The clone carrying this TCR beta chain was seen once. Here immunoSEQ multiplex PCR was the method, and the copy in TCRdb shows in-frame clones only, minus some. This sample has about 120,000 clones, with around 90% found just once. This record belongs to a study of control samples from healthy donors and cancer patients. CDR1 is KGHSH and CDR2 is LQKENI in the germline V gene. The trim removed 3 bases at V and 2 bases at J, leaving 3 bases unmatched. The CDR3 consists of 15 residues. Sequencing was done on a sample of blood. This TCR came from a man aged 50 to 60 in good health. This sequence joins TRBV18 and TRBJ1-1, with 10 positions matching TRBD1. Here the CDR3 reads CASSPPTGGNTEAFF. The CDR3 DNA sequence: TGTGCCAGCTCACCCCCGACAGGGGGCAACACTGAAGCTTTCTTT. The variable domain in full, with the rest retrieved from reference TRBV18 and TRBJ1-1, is NAGVMQNPRHLVRRRGQEARLRCSPMKGHSHVYWYRQLPEEGLKFMVYLQKENIIDESGMPKERFSAEFPKEGPSILRIQQVVRGDSAAYFCASSPPTGGNTEAFFGQGTRLTVV.